This T cell receptor beta chain was sequenced during a study of vaccination and CD4 T cells after COVID-19. V dropped 7 bases and J dropped 2 bases, with 10 bases sitting between them. Germline CDR1 MNHNS, CDR2 SASEGT. The CDR3 runs 13 residues. The Oncomine TCR Beta short-read assay sequenced DNA from cultured CD4+ T cells. Cultures of CD4+ T cells served as the source for extracting genomic DNA. TCRdb re-called the PCR reads through MiXCR, storing one row per CDR3 protein. The sample lists roughly 7,300 distinct CDR3 sequences, around 33% occurring once. In regard to this clonotype: The antigen remains undetermined.

Treatment described: roughly 10-day PBMC culture with coronavirus spike peptide pools or control peptides (ViraFEST assay). During the years 2011-2018, before the COVID-19 pandemic, the unexposed donor's CD4+ T cells were collected. Input material: CD4+ T cells from blood, cultured in vitro. The V call is TRBV6-1, the J call TRBJ2-3, with D perhaps matching TRBD1 (6 bases). The clonotype was recovered from a human donor in good health. The CDR3: CASNMGATDTQYF. The CDR3 DNA reads TGTGCCAGCAACATGGGGGCCACAGATACGCAGTATTTT.